The clone carrying this TCR beta chain was observed at least ten times. Its target is not known. The data were obtained in a study of CD8 T cells in ankylosing spondylitis. Study outcomes and limitations: Seemingly characteristic of ankylosing spondylitis blood was a TCR beta motif consisting of 7 or 8 highly homologous variants. Earlier reports found some motif variants in synovial fluid and blood in reactive arthritis.

Germline assignment: CDR1 SGHVS and CDR2 FQNEAQ. The CDR3 sequence is 13 residues long. Trimming removed 6 bases from V and 0 bases from J, with 9 bases in between. TCRdb redid the calling of the 5' RACE reads with MiXCR, one entry per CDR3 protein. Among 39,000 or so distinct CDR3 sequences listed, 10% were seen once. What was sequenced was blood, either unsorted or a sorted T cell fraction (not recorded which). The V and J genes are TRBV7-8 and TRBJ2-7, with D possibly matching TRBD2 (5 bases). The clonotype comes from a male donor with ankylosing spondylitis or in good health (not recorded which). The CDR3, as DNA: TGTGCCAGCAGGAAGCGGTCCTCCTACGAGCAGTACTTC. Protein sequence: CASRKRSSYEQYF. Complete variable domain (other parts from reference TRBV7-8 and TRBJ2-7): GAGVSQSPRYKVAKRGQDVALRCDPISGHVSLFWYQQALGQGPEFLTYFQNEAQLDKSGLPSDRFFAERPEGSVSTLKIQRTQQEDSAVYLCASRKRSSYEQYFGPGTRLTVT.